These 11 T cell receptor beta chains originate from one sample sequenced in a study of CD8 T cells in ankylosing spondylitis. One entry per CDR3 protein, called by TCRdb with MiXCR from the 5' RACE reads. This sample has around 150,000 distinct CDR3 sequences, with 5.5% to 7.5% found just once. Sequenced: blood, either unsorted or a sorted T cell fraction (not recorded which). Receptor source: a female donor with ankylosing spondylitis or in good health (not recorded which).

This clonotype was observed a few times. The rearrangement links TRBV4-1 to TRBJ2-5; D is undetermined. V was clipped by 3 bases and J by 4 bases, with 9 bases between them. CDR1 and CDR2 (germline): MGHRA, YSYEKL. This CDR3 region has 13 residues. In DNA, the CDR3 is TGCGCCAGCAGCCAGTGGCGAGGAGAGACCCAGTACTTC. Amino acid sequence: CASSQWRGETQYF.

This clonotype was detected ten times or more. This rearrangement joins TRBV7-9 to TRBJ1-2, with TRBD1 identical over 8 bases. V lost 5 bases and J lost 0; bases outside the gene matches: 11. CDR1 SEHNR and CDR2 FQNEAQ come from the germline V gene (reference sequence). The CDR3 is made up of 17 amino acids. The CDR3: CASSPGSGGLANYGYTF. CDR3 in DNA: TGTGCCAGCAGCCCCGGCTCAGGGGGCTTGGCTAACTATGGCTACACCTTC.

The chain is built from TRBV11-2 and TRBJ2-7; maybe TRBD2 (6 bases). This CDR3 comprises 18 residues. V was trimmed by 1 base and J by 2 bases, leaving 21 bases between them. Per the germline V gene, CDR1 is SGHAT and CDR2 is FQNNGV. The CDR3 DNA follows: TGTGCCAGCAGCTTAGGGGGGATAGCGGTAGGAGTAACCTACGAGCAGTACTTC. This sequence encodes CASSLGGIAVGVTYEQYF.

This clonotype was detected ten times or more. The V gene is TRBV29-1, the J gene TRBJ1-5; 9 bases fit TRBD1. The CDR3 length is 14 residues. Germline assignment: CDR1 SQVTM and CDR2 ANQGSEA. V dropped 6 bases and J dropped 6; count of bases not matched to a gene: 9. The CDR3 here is CSVAQGASGQPQHF. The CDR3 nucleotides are TGCAGCGTAGCACAGGGGGCGTCTGGTCAGCCCCAGCATTTT.

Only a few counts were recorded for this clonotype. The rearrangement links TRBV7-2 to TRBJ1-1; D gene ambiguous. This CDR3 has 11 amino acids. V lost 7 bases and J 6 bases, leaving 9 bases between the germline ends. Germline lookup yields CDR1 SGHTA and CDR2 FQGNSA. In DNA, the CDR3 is TGTGCCAGCACCACCTTGTCTGAAGCTTTCTTT. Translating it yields CASTTLSEAFF.

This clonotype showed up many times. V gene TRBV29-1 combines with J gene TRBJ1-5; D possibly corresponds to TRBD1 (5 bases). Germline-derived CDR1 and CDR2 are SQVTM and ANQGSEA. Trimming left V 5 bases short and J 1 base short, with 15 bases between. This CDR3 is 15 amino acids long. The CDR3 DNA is TGCAGCGTTACGACAGTGGTAGGGAGCAATCAGCCCCAGCATTTT. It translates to CSVTTVVGSNQPQHF.

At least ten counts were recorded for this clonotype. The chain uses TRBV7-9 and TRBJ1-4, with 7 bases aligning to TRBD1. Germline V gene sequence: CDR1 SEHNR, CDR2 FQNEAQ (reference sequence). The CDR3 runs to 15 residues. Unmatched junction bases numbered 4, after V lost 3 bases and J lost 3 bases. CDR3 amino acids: CASSFLGQPNEKLFF. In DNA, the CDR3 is TGTGCCAGCAGCTTCCTGGGACAGCCTAATGAAAAACTGTTTTTT.

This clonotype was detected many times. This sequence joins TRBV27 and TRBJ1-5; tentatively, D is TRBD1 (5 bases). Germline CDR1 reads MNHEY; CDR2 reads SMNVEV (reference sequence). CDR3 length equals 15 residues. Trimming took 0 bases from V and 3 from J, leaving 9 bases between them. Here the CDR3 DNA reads TGTGCCAGCAGTTTATCCCGACAGAACAATCAGCCCCAGCATTTT. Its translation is CASSLSRQNNQPQHF.

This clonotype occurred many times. CDR3: CASSPGTANTEAFF. As DNA, the CDR3 is TGTGCCAGCAGTCCCGGGACTGCGAACACTGAAGCTTTCTTT. The genes are TRBV12-3 or TRBV12-4 and TRBJ1-1; tentatively, D is TRBD1 (5 bases). The germline V and J ends were trimmed by 5 bases and 1 base, with 11 bases remaining between them. The CDR3 is 14 residues long.

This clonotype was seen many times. The CDR3 coding sequence is TGTGCCAGCAGTCCCACCGGGGTTAGGACGTACAATGAGCAGTTCTTC. Its translation: CASSPTGVRTYNEQFF. This sequence joins TRBV3-1 and TRBJ2-1; D is perhaps TRBD2 (5 bases). Trimming took off 6 bases at V and 4 bases at J, with 19 bases between the two ends. This CDR3 comprises 16 residues. CDR1 and CDR2 from the germline V gene are LGHDT and YNNKEL (reference sequence).

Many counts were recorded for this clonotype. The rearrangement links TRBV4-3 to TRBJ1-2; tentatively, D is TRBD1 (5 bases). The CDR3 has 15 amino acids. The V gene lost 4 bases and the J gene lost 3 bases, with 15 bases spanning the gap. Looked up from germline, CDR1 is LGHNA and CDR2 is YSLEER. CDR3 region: CASSLMSIGDYGYTF. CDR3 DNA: TGCGCCAGCAGCCTCATGTCAATAGGGGACTATGGCTACACCTTC.